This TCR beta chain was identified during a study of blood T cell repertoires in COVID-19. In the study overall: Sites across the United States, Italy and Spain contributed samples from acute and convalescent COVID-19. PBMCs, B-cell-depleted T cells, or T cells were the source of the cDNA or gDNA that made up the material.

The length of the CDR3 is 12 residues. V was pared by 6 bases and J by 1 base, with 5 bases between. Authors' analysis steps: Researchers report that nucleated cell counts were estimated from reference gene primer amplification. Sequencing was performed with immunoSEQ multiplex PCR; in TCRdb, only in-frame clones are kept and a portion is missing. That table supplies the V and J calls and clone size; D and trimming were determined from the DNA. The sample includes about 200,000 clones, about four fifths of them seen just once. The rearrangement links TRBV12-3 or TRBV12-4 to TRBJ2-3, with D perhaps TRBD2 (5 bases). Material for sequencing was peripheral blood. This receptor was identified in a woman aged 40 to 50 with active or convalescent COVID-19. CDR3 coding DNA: TGTGCCAGCAGGAGGGGCACAGATACGCAGTATTTT. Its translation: CASRRGTDTQYF.